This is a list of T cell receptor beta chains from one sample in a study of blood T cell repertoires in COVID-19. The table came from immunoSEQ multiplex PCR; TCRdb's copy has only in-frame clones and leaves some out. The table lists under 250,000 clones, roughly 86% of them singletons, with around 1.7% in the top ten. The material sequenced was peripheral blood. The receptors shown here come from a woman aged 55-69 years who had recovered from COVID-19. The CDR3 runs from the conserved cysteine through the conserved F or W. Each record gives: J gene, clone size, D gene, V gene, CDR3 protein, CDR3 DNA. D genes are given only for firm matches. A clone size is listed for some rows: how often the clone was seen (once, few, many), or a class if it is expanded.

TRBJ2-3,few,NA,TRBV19,CASSITMLTDTQYF,TGTGCCAGTAGTATAACAATGCTCACAGATACGCAGTATTTT
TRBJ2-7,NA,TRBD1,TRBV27,CASSLWAGGSYEQYF,TGTGCCAGCAGTTTATGGGCAGGGGGCTCCTACGAGCAGTACTTC
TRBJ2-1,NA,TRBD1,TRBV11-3,CASSPQGAYNEQFF,TGTGCCAGCAGCCCCCAGGGGGCCTACAATGAGCAGTTCTTC
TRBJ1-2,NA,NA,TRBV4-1,CASSQGYGRGGYTF,TGCGCCAGCAGCCAAGGGTACGGGCGCGGGGGCTACACCTTC
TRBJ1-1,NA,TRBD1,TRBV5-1,CASSFDRASTEAFF,TGCGCCAGCAGCTTCGACAGGGCCTCCACTGAAGCTTTCTTT
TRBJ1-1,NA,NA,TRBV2,CASRDDAGIVSEAFF,TGTGCCAGCAGAGACGATGCGGGGATCGTCTCTGAAGCTTTCTTT
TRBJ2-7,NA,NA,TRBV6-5,CASRIGGLDYEQYF,TGTGCCAGCAGGATCGGGGGGCTAGACTACGAGCAGTACTTC
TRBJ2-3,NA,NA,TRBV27,CASSPPISGKADTQYF,TGTGCCAGCAGCCCTCCCATCTCGGGTAAGGCAGATACGCAGTATTTT
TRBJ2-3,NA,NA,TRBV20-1,CSARIGDTQYF,TGCAGTGCTAGGATCGGAGATACGCAGTATTTT
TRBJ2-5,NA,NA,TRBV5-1,CASSLEGGGSVTQYF,TGCGCCAGCAGCTTGGAGGGAGGCGGGTCTGTTACCCAGTACTTC
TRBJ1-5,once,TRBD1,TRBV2,CASRTGVSNQPQHF,TGTGCCAGCCGGACAGGCGTTAGCAATCAGCCCCAGCATTTT
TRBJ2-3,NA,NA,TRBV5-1,CASRKSVGTDTQYF,TGCGCCAGCAGGAAGAGCGTGGGCACAGATACGCAGTATTTT
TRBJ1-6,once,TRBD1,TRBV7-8,CASSPDRGSSYNSPLHF,TGTGCCAGCAGCCCCGACAGGGGGAGCTCCTATAATTCACCCCTCCACTTT
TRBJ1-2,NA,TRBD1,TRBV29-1,CSVVQGAYYGYTF,TGCAGCGTGGTACAGGGGGCGTACTATGGCTACACCTTC
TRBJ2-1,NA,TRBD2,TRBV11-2,CASSSLAGGRNEQFF,TGTGCCAGCAGCTCGCTAGCGGGGGGGCGGAATGAGCAGTTCTTC
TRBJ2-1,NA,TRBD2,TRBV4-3,CASSQGLAGSYEQFF,TGCGCCAGCAGCCAAGGACTAGCGGGGTCGTATGAGCAGTTCTTC
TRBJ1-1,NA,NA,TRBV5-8,CASSRTNQGEAFF,TGTGCCAGCAGCAGAACTAATCAGGGGGAAGCTTTCTTT
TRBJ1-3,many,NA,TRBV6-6,CASSSISISGNTIYF,TGTGCCAGCAGTTCGATATCTATCTCTGGAAACACCATATATTTT
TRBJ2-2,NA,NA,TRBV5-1,CASKQGPNTGELFF,TGCGCCAGCAAGCAGGGGCCGAACACCGGGGAGCTGTTTTTT
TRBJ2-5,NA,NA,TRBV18,CASSPLGSGQETQYF,TGTGCCAGCTCACCACTCGGTAGCGGACAAGAGACCCAGTACTTC
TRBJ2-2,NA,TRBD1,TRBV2,CASSEPRDRDDGGELFF,TGTGCCAGCAGTGAACCCCGGGACAGGGATGACGGCGGGGAGCTGTTTTTT
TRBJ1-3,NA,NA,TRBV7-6,CASSGPGGRGNTIYF,TGTGCCAGCAGCGGGCCGGGGGGGAGAGGAAACACCATATATTTT
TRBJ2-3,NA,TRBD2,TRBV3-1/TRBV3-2,CASSPSGGGGSTDTQYF,TGTGCCAGCAGCCCAAGCGGTGGCGGGGGGTCCACAGATACGCAGTATTTT
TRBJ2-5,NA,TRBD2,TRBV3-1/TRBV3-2,CASSQMTAGGPLGTQYF,TGTGCCAGCAGCCAAATGACCGCGGGGGGGCCTTTGGGGACCCAGTACTTC
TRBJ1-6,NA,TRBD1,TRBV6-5,CASNVDRGWSPLHF,TGTGCCAGCAATGTGGACAGGGGATGGTCACCCCTCCACTTT
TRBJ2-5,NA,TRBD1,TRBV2,CASTRDRGKETQYF,TGTGCCAGCACCAGGGACAGGGGCAAAGAGACCCAGTACTTC
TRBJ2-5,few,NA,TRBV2,CASSPLGGEETQYF,TGTGCCAGCAGCCCCCTCGGGGGAGAAGAGACCCAGTACTTC
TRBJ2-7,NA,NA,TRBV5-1,CASSLGASYEQYF,TGCGCCAGCAGCTTGGGAGCTTCCTACGAGCAGTACTTC
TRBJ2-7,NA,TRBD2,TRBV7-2,CASSAGLDEQYF,TGTGCCAGCAGCGCGGGACTAGACGAGCAGTACTTC
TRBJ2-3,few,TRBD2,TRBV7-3,CASSLIAGEATDTQYF,TGTGCCAGCAGCTTAATAGCGGGGGAGGCCACAGATACGCAGTATTTT
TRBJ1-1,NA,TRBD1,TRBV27,CASRKTGALNTEAFF,TGTGCCAGCAGGAAAACAGGGGCCTTGAACACTGAAGCTTTCTTT
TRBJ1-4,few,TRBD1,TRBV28,CASSSRDRGPEKLFF,TGTGCCAGCAGTTCCCGTGACAGGGGGCCTGAAAAACTGTTTTTT
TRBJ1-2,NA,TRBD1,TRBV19,CASSIQGAWNGYTF,TGTGCCAGTAGTATCCAGGGGGCGTGGAATGGCTACACCTTC
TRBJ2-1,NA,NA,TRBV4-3,CASSQEGLPAYNEQFF,TGCGCCAGCAGCCAAGAAGGACTTCCCGCCTACAATGAGCAGTTCTTC
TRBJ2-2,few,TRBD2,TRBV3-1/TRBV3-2,CASSPRAGDTGELFF,TGTGCCAGCAGCCCACGAGCGGGGGACACCGGGGAGCTGTTTTTT
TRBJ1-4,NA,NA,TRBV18,CASSPPDRTTNEKLFF,TGTGCCAGCTCACCCCCCGACAGAACAACTAATGAAAAACTGTTTTTT
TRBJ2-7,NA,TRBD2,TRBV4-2,CASSQETSGGYEQYF,TGTGCCAGCAGCCAAGAAACTAGCGGGGGCTACGAGCAGTACTTC
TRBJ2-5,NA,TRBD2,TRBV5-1,CASSLTTSGAQETQYF,TGCGCCAGCAGCTTGACTACTAGCGGGGCCCAAGAGACCCAGTACTTC